This T cell receptor beta chain was obtained from a study of blood T cells in healthy people across ages. Study findings and constraints: For the donors, CMV status was unknown and possibly confounded expanded clonotype changes.

Alongside a J-beta primer mix, a sample-barcoded 5' primer served in a second PCR lasting about 7 to 11 cycles. TCRdb reprocessed the 5' RACE reads via MiXCR and lists one record per CDR3 protein. The sample yields 540,000 or so distinct CDR3 sequences, roughly 48% seen once. A word on this clonotype: Its antigen is not known.

CDR3 length equals 13 residues. Trimming cost V 2 bases and J 8 bases, with 13 bases left between them. Germline values: CDR1 SGDLS, CDR2 YYNGEE. The clonotype originates from an elderly man in good health. The sequencing input was blood. The rearrangement joins TRBV9 to TRBJ2-5; D remains unclear. CDR3: CASSVPGRATQYF. Written as DNA, the CDR3 is TGTGCCAGCAGCGTCCCCGGGCGAGCCACCCAGTACTTC.